This T cell receptor (beta chain) came from a study of blood T cells in healthy people across ages. Through a sample-barcoded 5' primer and a J-beta primer mix, a second PCR was run for about 6 to 11 cycles. One entry per CDR3 protein, called by TCRdb with MiXCR from the 5' RACE reads. The table records some 1.5 million distinct CDR3 sequences, approximately 28% of them present only once. This CDR3 is 14 amino acids long. The germline CDR1 and CDR2 sequences are SQVTM and ANQGSEA. Regarding this clonotype: The junction differs from germline at one of its ends, possibly a read error.

Sequencing was done on a sample of blood. V and J are TRBV29-1 and TRBJ2-4; 9 bases match TRBD2. The clonotype was recovered from a woman under 40 in good health. Here the CDR3 reads CIVVGGGAYNEQYF. CDR3 bases: TGCATCGTTGTAGGCGGGGGGGCCTACAATGAGCAGTACTTC. The full variable domain, completed using reference TRBV29-1 and TRBJ2-4, is SAVISQKPSRDICQRGTSLTIQCQVDSQVTMMFWYRQQPGQSLTLIATANQGSEATYESGFVIDKFPISRPNLTFSTLTVSNMSPEDSSIYLCIVVGGGAYNEQYFGAGTRLSVL.